Below, one T cell receptor beta chain is given with its context. Its antigen is still unknown. Treatment was busulfan-fludarabine conditioning, a marrow graft, and cyclophosphamide on days +3 and +4. CDR3 length: 14 amino acids. The germline V gene encodes CDR1 MNHNS and CDR2 SASEGT. With 5 bases removed from V and 5 bases from J, the gap between germline ends came to 15 bases. Method: immunoSEQ multiplex PCR; TCRdb's copy keeps in-frame clones and lacks some. The sample gives approximately 22,000 clones, around 85% of which show up once; 9.5% to 13% is in the top ten. This sample is part of a study of T cells after posttransplantation cyclophosphamide. Broader study findings: Later post-transplant blood repertoires were often dominated by donor CD8+ memory clones. TRB clonality was highly associated with recipient CMV seropositivity and reactivation. Blood and skin or GI T cell repertoires showed limited TRB overlap.

The chain couples TRBV6-1 to TRBJ1-2; TRBD1 might be the D (6 bases). This TCR was recovered from a female patient aged 30 to 45 who received an allogeneic stem cell transplant from an unrelated donor, was CMV-positive, and had no GVHD. Some T cells may arise from the graft donor. Source: PBMCs, taken after allogeneic stem cell transplant with posttransplant cyclophosphamide. In DNA, the CDR3 is TGTGCCAGCAGTCCCCGGACAGTCGGATATGGCTACACCTTC. Translating gives CASSPRTVGYGYTF.